The rows below give T cell receptor beta chains drawn from one sample of a study of blood T cells in healthy people across ages. TCRdb re-derived calls from the 5' RACE reads in MiXCR, one entry per CDR3 protein. The sample records hundreds of thousands of distinct CDR3 sequences, 56% being singletons. The sample taken for sequencing was blood. The receptors here all came from a man in his forties or fifties in good health. CDR3s include the opening cysteine and the closing phenylalanine or tryptophan. A D gene is named only where the DNA matches it firmly. Clone sizes are given selectively: once, few, many, or a class where the clone is expanded.

V gene,J gene,D gene,clone size,CDR3 DNA,CDR3 protein
TRBV7-2,TRBJ2-6,TRBD1,few,TGTGCCAGCAGCTCGGGACAGGGGACCTCTGGGGCCAACGTCCTGACTTTC,CASSSGQGTSGANVLTF
TRBV20-1,TRBJ2-4,TRBD2,-,TGCAGTGCTAGAGATCGGGGGACTAGCGGGCCCAAAAACATTCAGTACTTC,CSARDRGTSGPKNIQYF
TRBV6-1,TRBJ1-1,-,-,TGTGCCAGCAGTGATTTTGTGTGGGGTGGGGGCACTGAAGCTTTCTTT,CASSDFVWGGGTEAFF
TRBV5-6,TRBJ1-6,-,-,TGTGCCAGCAGCTTGACAGGGATGTCATCCCTCCACTTT,CASSLTGMSSLHF
TRBV28,TRBJ2-1,-,-,TGTGCCAGCAGTGTGCATCAGGAGCAGTTCTTC,CASSVHQEQFF
TRBV2,TRBJ2-2,-,-,TGTGCCAGCAAGATAGGGGACTTCGGCACCGGGGAGCTGTTTTTT,CASKIGDFGTGELFF
TRBV27,TRBJ2-7,-,-,TGTGCCAGCAGTTTCGCCAGGGGCTCCAACTACGAGCAGTACTTC,CASSFARGSNYEQYF
TRBV5-8,TRBJ2-6,-,-,TGTGCCAGCAAAGACATCGCTGGGGCCAACGTCCTGACTTTC,CASKDIAGANVLTF
TRBV25-1,TRBJ2-1,TRBD1,-,TGTGCCAGCACTTCAAGGGCAGGGGGTTATGAGCAGTTCTTC,CASTSRAGGYEQFF
TRBV7-2,TRBJ2-7,-,few,TGTGCCAGCAGCCTCGATAGTGGAAACGAGCAGTACTTC,CASSLDSGNEQYF
TRBV6-5,TRBJ2-1,TRBD1,-,TGTGCCAGCAGTCTTACCGGGACAGGGGTTCGCAATGAGCAGTTCTTC,CASSLTGTGVRNEQFF
TRBV24-1,TRBJ2-5,TRBD1,-,TGTGCCACCAGTGGCGTCGGGACAGGGGAAGAGACCCAGTACTTC,CATSGVGTGEETQYF
TRBV4-1,TRBJ2-3,-,once,TGCGCCAGCACTGGCGGGGACACAGATACGCAGTATTTT,CASTGGDTDTQYF
TRBV6-4,TRBJ2-1,-,-,TGTGCCAGCAGTGGGGGGAGGTCGGAACCCAATGAGCAGTTCTTC,CASSGGRSEPNEQFF
TRBV4-2,TRBJ2-1,TRBD1,few,TGTGCCAGCAGCCAAGTTAGGGGGCTCTACAATGAGCAGTTCTTC,CASSQVRGLYNEQFF
TRBV9,TRBJ2-3,-,few,TGTGCCAGCAGCGCGCGACAGGATACGCAGTATTTT,CASSARQDTQYF
TRBV29-1,TRBJ1-2,TRBD1,-,TGCAGCGCGGACAGGGACTATGGCTACACCTTC,CSADRDYGYTF
TRBV7-2,TRBJ2-7,-,-,TGTGCCAGCAGCTTCAATCCTAGCGACGGCTACGAGCAGTACTTC,CASSFNPSDGYEQYF
TRBV12-3/TRBV12-4,TRBJ2-5,-,few,TGTGCCAGCAGCTTGGGACGAGAAAAAGAGACCCAGTACTTC,CASSLGREKETQYF
TRBV6-2/TRBV6-3,TRBJ1-1,-,-,TGTGCCAGCACCGGGACATCGAACACTGAAGCTTTCTTT,CASTGTSNTEAFF
TRBV28,TRBJ2-7,TRBD1,-,TGTGCCAGCCAGGGGGAACTTGACGAGCAGTACTTC,CASQGELDEQYF
TRBV27,TRBJ2-5,TRBD1,-,TGTGCCAGCAGTTCCAGGGGGTATGAGACCCAGTACTTC,CASSSRGYETQYF
TRBV7-2,TRBJ2-5,TRBD1,-,TGTGCCAGCAGCATTACAGGGGCTGACTACGGTGGGCAGTACTTC,CASSITGADYGGQYF
TRBV20-1,TRBJ2-3,-,-,TGCAGTGCTAGCCCCGTCGGGGTAAGCACAGATACGCAGTATTTT,CSASPVGVSTDTQYF
TRBV12-2,TRBJ2-5,-,-,TGTGCAAGTCGCTTAGGAAGACTAGCGGGCACGTACTTC,CASRLGRLAGTYF